The next 4 T cell receptor beta chains were all read from a single sample in a study of shared clonotypes between healthy human individuals. Only in-frame clones appear in the TCRdb table, and some are missing; sequencing was by immunoSEQ multiplex PCR. The sample has approximately 1.1 million clones; approximately 80% are singletons. The sample was memory CD4+ T cells from PBMCs. Subset here: CD45RA-negative fraction. These receptors were taken from a man aged 18 to 29 in good health. Some clones in this sample may be carry-over from other donors' samples.

The V call is TRBV6-1, the J call TRBJ1-1; TRBD1 agrees at 8 bases. The V and J ends lost 6 bases and 0 bases, in that order; junction bases with no gene match: 6. This CDR3 is built from 15 residues. Germline V gene data show CDR1 as MNHNS and CDR2 as SASEGT. The CDR3 is CASSSRTGMNTEAFF. CDR3 bases: TGTGCCAGCAGCTCTAGGACAGGGATGAACACTGAAGCTTTCTTT.

This clone showed up just once. The chain has TRBV28 and TRBJ1-4; perhaps TRBD1 as D (5 bases). CDR3 length equals 13 residues. CDR1 and CDR2 (germline): MDHEN, SYDVKM. Trimming removed 6 bases at V and 8 bases at J, with 13 bases between. CDR3: CASRGQTWEKLFF. The DNA for the CDR3 is TGTGCCAGCAGGGGGCAGACTTGGGAAAAACTGTTTTTT.

The chain recombines TRBV6-5 with TRBJ2-7; TRBD1 matches at 8 bases. This CDR3 comprises 15 residues. With V trimmed by 2 bases and J by 3 bases, 6 bases remained unmatched. Germline V gene sequence: CDR1 MNHEY, CDR2 SVGAGI. The CDR3 DNA reads TGTGCCAGCAGTTACGCCTACAGGGGGATCTACGAGCAGTACTTC. Translation gives CASSYAYRGIYEQYF.

The chain links TRBV6-1 to TRBJ1-2, with 7 bases that match TRBD1. The CDR3 sequence is 15 residues long. CDR1 and CDR2 (germline): MNHNS, SASEGT. V was pared by 6 bases and J by 5 bases, with 12 bases of the junction left unmatched. The CDR3 DNA sequence: TGTGCCAGCAGACAGACAGGGAGAGGATCTTATGGCTACACCTTC. Its protein product is CASRQTGRGSYGYTF.